This is a list of T cell receptor beta chains from one sample in a study of blood T cell repertoires in COVID-19. Here immunoSEQ multiplex PCR was the method, and the copy in TCRdb shows in-frame clones only, minus some. Of about 170,000 clones in the sample, 80% to 85% are singletons; the top ten hold less than 3%. Sequencing used peripheral blood. The receptors were gathered from a human donor with acute or convalescent COVID-19. The donor label of this sample is uncertain. Each CDR3 is given with its conserved first and last residue. Fields, in order: D gene, J gene, clone size, V gene, CDR3 protein, CDR3 DNA. The D gene is left open where the match is weak. Expanded clones are given a class, and other clones once, few, many or no size at all.

D gene: NA
J gene: TRBJ1-6
clone size: NA
V gene: TRBV21-1
CDR3 protein: CASSNKASGSPLHF
CDR3 DNA: TGTGCCAGCAGCAATAAAGCTTCGGGGTCACCCCTCCACTTT

D gene: NA
J gene: TRBJ1-3
clone size: NA
V gene: TRBV5-1
CDR3 protein: CASSFRGSSGNTIYF
CDR3 DNA: TGCGCCAGCAGCTTTCGGGGATCCTCTGGAAACACCATATATTTT

D gene: NA
J gene: TRBJ1-5
clone size: once
V gene: TRBV30
CDR3 protein: CAWSKGDNQPQHF
CDR3 DNA: TGTGCCTGGAGTAAAGGGGACAATCAGCCCCAGCATTTT

D gene: NA
J gene: TRBJ2-1
clone size: NA
V gene: TRBV12-3/TRBV12-4
CDR3 protein: CASSRLYEQFF
CDR3 DNA: TGTGCCAGCAGCCGTCTCTATGAGCAGTTCTTC

D gene: NA
J gene: TRBJ1-2
clone size: NA
V gene: TRBV20-1
CDR3 protein: CSANDLRGYGYTF
CDR3 DNA: TGCAGTGCTAATGACCTTCGGGGCTATGGCTACACCTTC

D gene: TRBD2
J gene: TRBJ2-4
clone size: NA
V gene: TRBV6-5
CDR3 protein: CASIPGASGNIQYF
CDR3 DNA: TGTGCCAGCATCCCTGGTGCTAGCGGTAACATTCAGTACTTC

D gene: NA
J gene: TRBJ1-3
clone size: NA
V gene: TRBV3-1/TRBV3-2
CDR3 protein: CASSQVQSGNTIYF
CDR3 DNA: TGTGCCAGCAGCCAAGTTCAGTCTGGAAACACCATATATTTT

D gene: NA
J gene: TRBJ1-5
clone size: NA
V gene: TRBV18
CDR3 protein: CASSPETGTQPQHF
CDR3 DNA: TGTGCCAGCTCACCCGAAACAGGAACGCAGCCCCAGCATTTT

D gene: NA
J gene: TRBJ2-7
clone size: NA
V gene: TRBV19
CDR3 protein: CASSIDAYEQYF
CDR3 DNA: TGTGCCAGTAGTATTGATGCGTACGAGCAGTACTTC

D gene: TRBD2
J gene: TRBJ2-1
clone size: once
V gene: TRBV11-2
CDR3 protein: CASSLGAAGDYNEQFF
CDR3 DNA: TGTGCCAGCAGCTTAGGGGCAGCGGGGGATTACAATGAGCAGTTCTTC

D gene: NA
J gene: TRBJ2-2
clone size: NA
V gene: TRBV6-6
CDR3 protein: CASRSDLNTGELFF
CDR3 DNA: TGTGCCAGCAGATCAGACTTGAACACCGGGGAGCTGTTTTTT

D gene: TRBD2
J gene: TRBJ2-3
clone size: NA
V gene: TRBV7-6
CDR3 protein: CASSLASGGADTQYF
CDR3 DNA: TGTGCCAGCAGCTTAGCTAGCGGGGGGGCCGATACGCAGTATTTT

D gene: TRBD1
J gene: TRBJ2-3
clone size: NA
V gene: TRBV10-3
CDR3 protein: CATRGTGGADTQYF
CDR3 DNA: TGTGCCACCAGGGGGACAGGGGGCGCGGATACGCAGTATTTT